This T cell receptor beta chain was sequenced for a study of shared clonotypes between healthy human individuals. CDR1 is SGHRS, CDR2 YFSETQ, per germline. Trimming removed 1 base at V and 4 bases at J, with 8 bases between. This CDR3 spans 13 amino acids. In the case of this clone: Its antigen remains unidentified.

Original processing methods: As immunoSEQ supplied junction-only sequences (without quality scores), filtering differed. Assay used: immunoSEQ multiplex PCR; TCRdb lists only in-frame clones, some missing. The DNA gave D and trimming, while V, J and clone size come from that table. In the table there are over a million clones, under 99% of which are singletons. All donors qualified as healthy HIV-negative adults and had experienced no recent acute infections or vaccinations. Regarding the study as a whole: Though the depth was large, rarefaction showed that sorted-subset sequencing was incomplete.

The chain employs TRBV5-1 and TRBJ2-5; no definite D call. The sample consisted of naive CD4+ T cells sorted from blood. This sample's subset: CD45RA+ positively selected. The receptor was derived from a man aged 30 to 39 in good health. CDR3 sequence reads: CASSLNTLETQYF. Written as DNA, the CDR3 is TGCGCCAGCAGCTTGAACACCCTAGAGACCCAGTACTTC.